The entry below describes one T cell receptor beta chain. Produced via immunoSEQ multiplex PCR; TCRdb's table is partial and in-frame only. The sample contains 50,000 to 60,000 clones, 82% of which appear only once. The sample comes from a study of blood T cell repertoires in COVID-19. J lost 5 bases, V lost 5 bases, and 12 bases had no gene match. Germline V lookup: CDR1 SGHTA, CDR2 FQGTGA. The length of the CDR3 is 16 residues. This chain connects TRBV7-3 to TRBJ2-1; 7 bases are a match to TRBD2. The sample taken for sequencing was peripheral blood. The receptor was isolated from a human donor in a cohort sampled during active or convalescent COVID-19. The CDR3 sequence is CASSPGRMLADNEQFF. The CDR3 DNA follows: TGTGCCAGCAGCCCCGGCCGAATGCTAGCGGACAATGAGCAGTTCTTC.